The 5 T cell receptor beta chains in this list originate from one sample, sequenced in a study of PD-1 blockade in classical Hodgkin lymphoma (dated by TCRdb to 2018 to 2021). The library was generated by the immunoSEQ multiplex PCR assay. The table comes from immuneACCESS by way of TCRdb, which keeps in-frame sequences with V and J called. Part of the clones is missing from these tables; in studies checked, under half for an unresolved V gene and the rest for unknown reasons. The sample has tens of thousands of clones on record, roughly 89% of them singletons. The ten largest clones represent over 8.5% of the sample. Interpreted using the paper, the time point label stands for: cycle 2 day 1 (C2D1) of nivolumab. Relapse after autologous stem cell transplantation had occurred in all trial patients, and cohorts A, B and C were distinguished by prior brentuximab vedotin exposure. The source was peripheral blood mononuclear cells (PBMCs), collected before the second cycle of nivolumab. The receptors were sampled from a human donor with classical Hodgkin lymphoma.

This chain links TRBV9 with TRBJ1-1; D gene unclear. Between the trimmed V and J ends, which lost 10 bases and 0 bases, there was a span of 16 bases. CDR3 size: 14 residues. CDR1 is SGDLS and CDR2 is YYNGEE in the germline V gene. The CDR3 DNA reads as TGTGCCCGTCCCTCACGAGGGTTGAACACTGAAGCTTTCTTT. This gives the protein CARPSRGLNTEAFF.

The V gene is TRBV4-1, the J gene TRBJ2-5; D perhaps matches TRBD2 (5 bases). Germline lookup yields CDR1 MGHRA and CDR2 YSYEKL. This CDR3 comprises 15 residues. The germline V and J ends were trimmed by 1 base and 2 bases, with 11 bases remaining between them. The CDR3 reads CASSQGPGLQETQYF. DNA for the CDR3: TGCGCCAGCAGCCAAGGACCGGGATTACAAGAGACCCAGTACTTC.

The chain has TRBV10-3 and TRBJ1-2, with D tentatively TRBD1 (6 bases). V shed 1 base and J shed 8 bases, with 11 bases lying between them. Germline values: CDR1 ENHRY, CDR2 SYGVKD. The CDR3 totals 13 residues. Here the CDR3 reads CAISEFGGGGYTF. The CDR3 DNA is TGTGCCATCAGTGAGTTTGGGGGCGGAGGCTACACCTTC.

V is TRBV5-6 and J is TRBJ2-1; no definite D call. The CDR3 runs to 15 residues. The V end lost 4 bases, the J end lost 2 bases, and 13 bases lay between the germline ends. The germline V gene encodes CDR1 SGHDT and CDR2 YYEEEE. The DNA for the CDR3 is TGTGCCAGCAGCCAGACACTCCGGGCCTACAATGAGCAGTTCTTC. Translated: CASSQTLRAYNEQFF.

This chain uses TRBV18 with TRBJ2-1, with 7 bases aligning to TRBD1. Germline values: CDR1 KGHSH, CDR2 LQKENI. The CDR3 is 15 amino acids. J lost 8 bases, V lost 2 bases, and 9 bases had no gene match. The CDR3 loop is CASSPIQGSLHEQFF. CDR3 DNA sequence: TGTGCCAGCTCACCAATACAGGGGAGTTTGCATGAGCAGTTCTTC.